A selection of T cell receptor beta chains follows, all from one sample in a study of blood T cell repertoires in COVID-19. The assay was immunoSEQ multiplex PCR, and TCRdb's table has in-frame clones only and misses some. Here the sample spans some 230,000 clones, about 85% being singletons. The sample was peripheral blood. Receptors were obtained from a man in his fifties or sixties who had recovered from COVID-19. The CDR3 runs from the conserved cysteine through the conserved F or W. A D gene is named only where the DNA matches it firmly. Clone size is not always given. Where it is, it says once, few, many or a class for expanded clones.

J	size	length	D	V	CDR3	DNA
TRBJ2-2	many	13	TRBD2	TRBV29-1	CSSLGGDTGELFF	TGCAGCTCCCTGGGGGGGGACACCGGGGAGCTGTTTTTT
TRBJ2-1	.	15	.	TRBV11-3	CASSPDYGAYNEQFF	TGTGCCAGCAGCCCCGACTATGGGGCCTACAATGAGCAGTTCTTC
TRBJ1-2	.	15	TRBD1	TRBV28	CASSSYDRKRTGAFF	TGTGCCAGCTCTTCTTATGACCGGAAAAGGACAGGGGCTTTCTTC
TRBJ2-7	.	17	TRBD2	TRBV7-9	CASSSPKVLAGGNEQYF	TGTGCCAGCAGCTCCCCAAAGGTCCTAGCGGGAGGGAACGAGCAGTACTTC
TRBJ1-1	.	12	.	TRBV3-1/TRBV3-2	CASSRGSPEAFF	TGTGCCAGCAGTCGGGGGAGTCCTGAAGCTTTCTTT
TRBJ1-1	.	14	.	TRBV7-9	CASSFGGENTEAFF	TGTGCCAGCAGCTTCGGAGGGGAGAACACTGAAGCTTTCTTT
TRBJ2-1	.	14	.	TRBV7-2	CASSPSLTSTEQFF	TGTGCCAGCAGCCCATCCCTAACTAGCACTGAGCAGTTCTTC
TRBJ1-3	once	15	TRBD1	TRBV3-1/TRBV3-2	CASSPRDRTSNTIYF	TGTGCCAGCAGCCCCCGGGACAGGACATCAAACACCATATATTTT
TRBJ2-3	.	14	TRBD2	TRBV9	CASSTTGLAGQQYF	TGTGCCAGCAGCACAACAGGACTAGCGGGGCAGCAGTATTTT
TRBJ2-7	.	14	TRBD2	TRBV18	CASSPGTSKYEQYF	TGTGCCAGCTCACCTGGGACTAGCAAGTACGAGCAGTACTTC
TRBJ2-1	.	16	TRBD2	TRBV7-6	CASSLTLAGISNEQFF	TGTGCCAGCAGCTTAACACTAGCGGGAATATCGAATGAGCAGTTCTTC
TRBJ2-4	few	14	TRBD1	TRBV10-2	CATLRSTGGNIQYF	TGCGCCACCTTACGATCTACAGGGGGTAACATTCAGTACTTC
TRBJ2-1	.	14	.	TRBV5-8	CASSLDRSYNEQFF	TGTGCCAGCAGCTTGGACAGGTCCTACAATGAGCAGTTCTTC
TRBJ2-3	.	14	TRBD2	TRBV2	CASTRLAATDTQYF	TGTGCCAGCACCCGACTAGCGGCCACAGATACGCAGTATTTT
TRBJ1-3	.	16	.	TRBV28	CASILTGRGSGNTIYF	TGTGCCAGCATACTCACCGGGAGGGGGTCTGGAAACACCATATATTTT
TRBJ2-5	.	12	.	TRBV6-1	CASSEATGTQYF	TGTGCCAGCAGTGAAGCCACAGGGACCCAGTACTTC
TRBJ2-7	.	15	TRBD2	TRBV5-5	CASSLAGRAQYEQYF	TGTGCCAGCAGCTTGGCCGGGAGGGCCCAGTACGAGCAGTACTTC
TRBJ2-3	.	15	TRBD2	TRBV6-4	CASSSGTSDTDTQYF	TGTGCCAGCAGCTCCGGGACTAGCGACACAGATACGCAGTATTTT
TRBJ1-1	once	14	TRBD1	TRBV12-5	CASGLTGGSTEAFF	TGTGCTAGTGGTTTGACAGGGGGAAGCACTGAAGCTTTCTTT
TRBJ1-2	.	13	TRBD1	TRBV5-4	CASSSTGGYGYTF	TGTGCCAGCAGCTCAACAGGGGGCTATGGCTACACCTTC
TRBJ2-5	.	16	TRBD2	TRBV7-2	CASSSISGSGRETQYF	TGTGCCAGCAGCTCCATCAGCGGGAGCGGGCGAGAGACCCAGTACTTC
TRBJ2-1	.	16	.	TRBV9	CASSVWEAPSYNEQFF	TGTGCCAGCAGCGTGTGGGAGGCTCCCTCCTACAATGAGCAGTTCTTC
TRBJ2-3	once	14	TRBD1	TRBV30	CAWSQGAMADTQYF	TGTGCCTGGAGTCAGGGGGCTATGGCAGATACGCAGTATTTT
TRBJ2-1	.	15	.	TRBV28	CASSIGQIQDNEQFF	TGTGCCAGCAGTATTGGACAGATACAAGACAATGAGCAGTTCTTC
TRBJ2-7	.	14	TRBD1	TRBV4-1	CASSLGQASYEQYF	TGCGCCAGCAGCCTGGGACAGGCCTCCTACGAGCAGTACTTC
TRBJ2-7	.	12	TRBD2	TRBV12-5	CASGTGGGEQYF	TGTGCTAGTGGCACCGGGGGGGGAGAGCAGTACTTC
TRBJ2-7	few	14	.	TRBV29-1	CSVLLPGIGYEQYF	TGCAGCGTCCTGCTCCCGGGAATAGGCTACGAGCAGTACTTC
TRBJ2-2	.	19	TRBD2	TRBV5-1	CASSYGLAGGPRETGELFF	TGCGCCAGCAGCTACGGACTAGCGGGAGGGCCGAGGGAAACCGGGGAGCTGTTTTTT
TRBJ2-3	.	16	.	TRBV19	CASSKPSSGGGDTQYF	TGTGCCAGTAGTAAGCCCTCTAGCGGAGGGGGAGATACGCAGTATTTT
TRBJ2-2	.	17	.	TRBV24-1	CATSETRSAPNTGELFF	TGTGCCACCAGTGAAACACGCAGCGCCCCGAACACCGGGGAGCTGTTTTTT
TRBJ1-2	.	13	TRBD1	TRBV7-9	CASRRQGREDYTF	TGTGCCAGCAGGCGACAGGGGAGGGAGGACTACACCTTC
TRBJ2-2	.	16	TRBD2	TRBV18	CASSRELAGAGGELFF	TGTGCCAGCTCACGAGAACTAGCGGGAGCTGGCGGGGAGCTGTTTTTT
TRBJ1-1	.	13	.	TRBV12-3/TRBV12-4	CASSPRGNTEAFF	TGTGCCAGCAGTCCTCGCGGGAACACTGAAGCTTTCTTT
TRBJ2-1	.	15	TRBD1	TRBV5-1	CASSLGGQSYNEQFF	TGCGCCAGCAGCTTGGGGGGACAGTCCTACAATGAGCAGTTCTTC
TRBJ2-7	.	14	TRBD1	TRBV30	CAWSNDRGVYEQYF	TGTGCCTGGAGTAATGACAGGGGGGTCTACGAGCAGTACTTC